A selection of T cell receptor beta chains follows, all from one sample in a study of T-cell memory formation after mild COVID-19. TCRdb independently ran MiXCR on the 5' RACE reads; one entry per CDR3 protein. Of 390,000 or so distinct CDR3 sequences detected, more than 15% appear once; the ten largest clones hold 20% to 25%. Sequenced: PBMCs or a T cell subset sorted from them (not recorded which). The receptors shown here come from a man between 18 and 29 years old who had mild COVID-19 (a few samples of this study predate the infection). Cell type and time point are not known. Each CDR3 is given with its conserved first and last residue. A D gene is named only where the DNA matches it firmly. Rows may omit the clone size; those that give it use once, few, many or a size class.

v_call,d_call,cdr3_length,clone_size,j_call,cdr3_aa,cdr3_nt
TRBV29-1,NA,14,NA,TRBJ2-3,CSFPLGAGTDTQYF,TGCAGTTTCCCTCTGGGCGCCGGCACAGATACGCAGTATTTT
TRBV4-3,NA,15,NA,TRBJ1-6,CASSQVVPTNSPLHF,TGCGCCAGCAGCCAAGTGGTACCCACTAATTCACCCCTCCACTTT
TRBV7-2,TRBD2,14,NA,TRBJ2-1,CASSLGGGKNEQFF,TGTGCCAGCAGCTTAGGCGGGGGGAAAAATGAGCAGTTCTTC
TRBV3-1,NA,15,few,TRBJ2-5,CASSPVGWDQETQYF,TGTGCCAGCAGCCCAGTCGGGTGGGACCAAGAGACCCAGTACTTC
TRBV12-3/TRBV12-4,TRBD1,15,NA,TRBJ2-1,CASRGPGQGFNEQFF,TGTGCCAGCAGGGGTCCGGGACAGGGATTCAATGAGCAGTTCTTC
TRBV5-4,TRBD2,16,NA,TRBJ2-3,CASSLGSGVSTDTQYF,TGTGCCAGCAGCTTGGGGAGCGGGGTCAGCACAGATACGCAGTATTTT
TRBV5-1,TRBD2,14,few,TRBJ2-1,CASSFGTSGSEQFF,TGCGCCAGCAGCTTTGGGACTAGCGGGTCTGAGCAGTTCTTC
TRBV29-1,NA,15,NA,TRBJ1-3,CSVEGSIGSGNTIYF,TGCAGCGTTGAAGGCTCCATTGGTTCTGGAAACACCATATATTTT
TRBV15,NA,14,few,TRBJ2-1,CATSRDRGIPEQFF,TGTGCCACCAGCAGAGATCGAGGGATACCTGAGCAGTTCTTC
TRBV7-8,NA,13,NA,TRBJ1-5,CASSFGQVHPQHF,TGTGCCAGCAGCTTCGGGCAGGTCCACCCCCAGCATTTT
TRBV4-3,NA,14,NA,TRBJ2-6,CASSQGNGANVLTF,TGCGCCAGCAGCCAAGGAAATGGGGCCAACGTCCTGACTTTC
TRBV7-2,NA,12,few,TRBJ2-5,CASSLNRETQYF,TGTGCCAGCAGCCTGAACCGAGAGACCCAGTACTTC
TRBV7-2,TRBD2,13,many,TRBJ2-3,CASQPGGGDTQYF,TGTGCCAGCCAGCCGGGGGGGGGAGATACGCAGTATTTT
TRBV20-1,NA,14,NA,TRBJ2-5,CSARRPGAGETQYF,TGCAGTGCTAGACGTCCGGGGGCGGGGGAGACCCAGTACTTC
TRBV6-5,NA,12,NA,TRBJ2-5,CASSQSPETQYF,TGTGCCAGCAGTCAATCCCCGGAGACCCAGTACTTC
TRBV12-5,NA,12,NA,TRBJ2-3,CASGLVADPGNF,TGTGCTAGTGGTTTGGTGGCAGACCCAGGTAATTTT
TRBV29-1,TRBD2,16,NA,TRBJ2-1,CSDSSGSGGSYNEQFF,TGCAGCGACAGCTCCGGTAGCGGGGGGTCCTACAATGAGCAGTTCTTC
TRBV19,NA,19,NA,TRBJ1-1,CASNDRWGDSSPMNTEAFF,TGTGCCAGTAATGACAGATGGGGCGATTCGAGTCCCATGAACACTGAAGCTTTCTTT
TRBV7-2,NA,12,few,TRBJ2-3,CASSSNLDTQYF,TGTGCCAGCAGCTCAAATTTGGATACGCAGTATTTT
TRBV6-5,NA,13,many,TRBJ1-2,CASSPGSNYGYTF,TGTGCCAGCAGTCCGGGAAGTAACTATGGCTACACCTTC
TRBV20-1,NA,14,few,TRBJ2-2,CSASSGAYTGELFF,TGCAGTGCCAGCTCAGGAGCCTACACCGGGGAGCTGTTTTTT
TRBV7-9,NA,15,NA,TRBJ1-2,CASSLGLRGGDGYTF,TGTGCCAGCAGCTTGGGGCTGAGGGGAGGAGATGGCTACACCTTC
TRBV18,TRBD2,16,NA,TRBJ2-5,CASSPTSGGIQETQYF,TGTGCCAGCTCACCTACTAGCGGGGGGATCCAAGAGACCCAGTACTTC
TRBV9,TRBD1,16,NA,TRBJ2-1,CASSGGQGNSYNEQFF,TGTGCCAGCAGCGGGGGACAGGGCAACTCCTACAATGAGCAGTTCTTC
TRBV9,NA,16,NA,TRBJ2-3,CASSVGWGTSTDTQYF,TGTGCCAGCAGCGTAGGTTGGGGGACTAGCACAGATACGCAGTATTTT
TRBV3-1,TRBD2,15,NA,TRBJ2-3,CASSQASGGADTQYF,TGTGCCAGCAGCCAAGCTAGCGGGGGGGCAGATACGCAGTATTTT
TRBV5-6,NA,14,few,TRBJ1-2,CASSFARGMRGYTF,TGTGCCAGCAGCTTTGCGAGAGGCATGCGGGGCTACACCTTC
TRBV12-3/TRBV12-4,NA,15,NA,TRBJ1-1,CASSFYGPQGTEAFF,TGTGCCAGCAGTTTTTACGGCCCTCAGGGCACTGAAGCTTTCTTT
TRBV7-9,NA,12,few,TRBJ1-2,CASSPGLGASTF,TGTGCCAGCAGCCCGGGGCTTGGGGCTAGCACCTTC
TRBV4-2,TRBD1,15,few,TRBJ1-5,CASSQAGQGRQPQHF,TGTGCCAGCAGCCAGGCCGGACAGGGGCGGCAGCCCCAGCATTTT
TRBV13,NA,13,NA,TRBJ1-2,CASTRGERYGYTF,TGTGCCAGCACCCGGGGGGAGAGATATGGCTACACCTTC
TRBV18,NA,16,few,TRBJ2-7,CASSPPGGQGANEQYF,TGTGCCAGCTCACCCCCGGGGGGGCAGGGGGCGAACGAGCAGTACTTC
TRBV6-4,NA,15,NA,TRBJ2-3,CASSVEGLDRDTQYF,TGTGCCAGCAGTGTCGAGGGCCTCGACAGAGATACGCAGTATTTT
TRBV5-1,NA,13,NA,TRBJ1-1,CASSLDVLGEAFF,TGCGCCAGCAGCCTCGACGTATTAGGCGAAGCTTTCTTT
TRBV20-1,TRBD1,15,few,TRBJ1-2,CSAPGQGRANYGYTF,TGCAGTGCTCCTGGACAGGGAAGGGCAAACTATGGCTACACCTTC
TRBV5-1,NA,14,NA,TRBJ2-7,CASSLSGVDYEQYF,TGCGCCAGCAGCTTGTCAGGGGTGGACTACGAGCAGTACTTC
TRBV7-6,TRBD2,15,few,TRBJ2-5,CASNLAGGPQETQYF,TGTGCCAGCAATCTAGCGGGGGGCCCCCAAGAGACCCAGTACTTC
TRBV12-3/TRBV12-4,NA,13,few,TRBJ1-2,CASSFDLRYGYTF,TGTGCCAGCAGTTTCGACTTGCGGTATGGCTACACCTTC
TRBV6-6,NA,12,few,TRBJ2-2,CASTPSSRELFF,TGTGCCAGCACCCCCTCTTCTAGGGAGCTGTTTTTT
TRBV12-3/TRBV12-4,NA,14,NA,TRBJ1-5,CASSLFGAWQPQHF,TGTGCCAGCAGTTTATTCGGGGCATGGCAGCCCCAGCATTTT
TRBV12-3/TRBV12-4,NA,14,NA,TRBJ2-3,CASSLTTVADTQYF,TGTGCCAGCAGTTTAACGACGGTAGCCGATACGCAGTATTTT
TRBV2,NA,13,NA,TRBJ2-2,CASSEALSGELFF,TGTGCCAGCAGTGAAGCTCTATCCGGGGAGCTGTTTTTT
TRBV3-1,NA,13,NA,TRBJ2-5,CASSQQALGDQYF,TGTGCCAGCAGCCAGCAAGCGCTTGGGGACCAGTACTTC
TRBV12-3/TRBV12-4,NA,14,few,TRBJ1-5,CASSRQNSNQPQHF,TGTGCCAGCAGTCGACAGAATAGCAATCAGCCCCAGCATTTT